This is a list of T cell receptor beta chains from one sample in a study of shared clonotypes between healthy human individuals. Repertoires were generated with immunoSEQ multiplex PCR, while TCRdb's copy carries only in-frame clones and drops some. The top ten clones hold roughly 0.06% of a sample with under 650,000 clones, 96% of them seen once. Specimen: naive CD4+ T cells sorted from blood. These receptors all come from a woman in her thirties in good health. Each CDR3 is given with its conserved first and last residue. Fields, in order: J gene, V gene, D gene, clone size, CDR3 protein, CDR3 DNA. The D gene is left open where the match is weak. Some rows mark clone size as missing; the rest say once, few, many or name a class of expanded clone.

TRBJ2-3 TRBV29-1 TRBD1 . CSVSWTGDRTDTQYF TGCAGCGTCTCATGGACAGGGGACCGCACAGATACGCAGTATTTT
TRBJ2-7 TRBV19 TRBD1 . CASSPGTAVSVAYEQYF TGTGCCAGTAGTCCGGGGACAGCCGTAAGTGTGGCCTACGAGCAGTACTTC
TRBJ1-5 TRBV7-8 . . CASSLRLDRNQPQHF TGTGCCAGCAGCTTACGCCTAGACAGGAATCAGCCCCAGCATTTT
TRBJ2-2 TRBV28 . . CASANRVNTGELFF TGTGCCAGTGCCAACCGGGTCAACACCGGGGAGCTGTTTTTT
TRBJ2-7 TRBV28 TRBD1 . CASSSSGTGGIEQYF TGTGCCAGCAGTTCGTCCGGGACAGGGGGCATCGAGCAGTACTTC
TRBJ2-5 TRBV5-6 . . CASSLPVELQETQYF TGTGCCAGCAGCTTGCCCGTGGAGCTACAAGAGACCCAGTACTTC
TRBJ1-5 TRBV6-1 . . CASRRGTDSNQPQHF TGTGCCAGCAGACGTGGGACGGACAGCAATCAGCCCCAGCATTTT
TRBJ1-6 TRBV7-2 . . CASSLGATLYNSPLHF TGTGCCAGCAGCTTAGGTGCTACCCTCTATAATTCACCCCTCCACTTT
TRBJ2-2 TRBV18 TRBD2 . CASSRGLAEITGELFF TGTGCCAGCTCAAGGGGACTAGCGGAGATCACCGGGGAGCTGTTTTTT
TRBJ1-3 TRBV4-1 TRBD1 once CASSQDLVRGLRTIYF TGCGCCAGCAGCCAAGATTTGGTCAGGGGGCTGCGCACCATATATTTT
TRBJ1-4 TRBV27 . once CASSLYRAGEKLFF TGTGCCAGCAGTTTATACAGGGCCGGGGAAAAACTGTTTTTT
TRBJ2-7 TRBV19 TRBD1 . CASPGTGGTYEQYF TGTGCCAGCCCCGGGACAGGGGGAACCTACGAGCAGTACTTC
TRBJ2-7 TRBV6-6 . . CASSYEGPVYEQYF TGTGCCAGCAGTTACGAGGGACCAGTATACGAGCAGTACTTC
TRBJ2-7 TRBV7-3 TRBD2 . CASSRLAGDPWQYF TGTGCCAGCAGCCGACTAGCGGGGGATCCTTGGCAGTACTTC
TRBJ2-7 TRBV10-3 TRBD1 . CAISVGTGGDYEQYF TGTGCCATCAGTGTTGGGACAGGGGGGGACTACGAGCAGTACTTC
TRBJ2-7 TRBV30 TRBD1 once CAWNRGNHEQYF TGTGCCTGGAACAGGGGAAACCACGAGCAGTACTTC
TRBJ2-5 TRBV7-9 TRBD2 . CASSLLAETLGGETQYF TGTGCCAGCAGCTTGCTAGCGGAAACCCTCGGCGGGGAGACCCAGTACTTC
TRBJ1-4 TRBV4-2 . once CASSRITGWMSNEKLFF TGTGCCAGCAGCCGGATCACAGGGTGGATGTCTAATGAAAAACTGTTTTTT
TRBJ2-5 TRBV7-9 . . CASSQWDLQETQYF TGTGCCAGCAGCCAATGGGACCTTCAAGAGACCCAGTACTTC
TRBJ2-7 TRBV28 . . CASSLQGRAALYEQYF TGTGCCAGCAGTCTCCAGGGCAGGGCAGCACTCTACGAGCAGTACTTC
TRBJ1-3 TRBV7-2 TRBD1 . CASSLAWARGGTIYF TGTGCCAGCAGCTTAGCCTGGGCCAGGGGGGGCACCATATATTTT
TRBJ2-1 TRBV27 . . CASSSYLATKQFF TGTGCCAGCAGTTCCTATCTAGCGACGAAGCAGTTCTTC
TRBJ1-1 TRBV5-1 . . CASSLVGTVNTEAFF TGCGCCAGCAGCTTGGTTGGGACGGTGAACACTGAAGCTTTCTTT
TRBJ1-1 TRBV28 . . CASSSGQFIFREAFF TGTGCCAGCAGTTCCGGACAGTTTATCTTCCGAGAAGCTTTCTTT
TRBJ2-2 TRBV9 TRBD2 . CASSVVSGRSGELFF TGTGCCAGCAGCGTAGTCAGCGGGAGGTCTGGGGAGCTGTTTTTT
TRBJ1-4 TRBV6-5 . . CASSRGGKLFF TGTGCCAGCAGTAGGGGAGGGAAACTGTTTTTT
TRBJ2-1 TRBV6-4 TRBD1 . CASGSGQGGSDEQFF TGTGCCAGCGGATCGGGACAGGGTGGTTCGGATGAGCAGTTCTTC
TRBJ2-7 TRBV30 TRBD2 few CARTSGTYEQYF TGTGCGCGGACTAGCGGGACCTACGAGCAGTACTTC
TRBJ1-1 TRBV20-1 . . CSARTEGEAFF TGCAGTGCTAGGACAGAAGGTGAAGCTTTCTTT
TRBJ2-2 TRBV16 . . CASSPYREGTGELFF TGTGCCAGCAGCCCTTATCGCGAGGGTACCGGGGAGCTGTTTTTT
TRBJ2-1 TRBV7-8 . . CASSLADSSYNEQFF TGTGCCAGCAGCTTAGCGGACAGCTCCTACAATGAGCAGTTCTTC
TRBJ2-1 TRBV11-2 TRBD2 . CASSPGLATYNEQFF TGTGCCAGCAGCCCCGGACTAGCGACCTACAATGAGCAGTTCTTC
TRBJ1-6 TRBV27 TRBD1 . CASSSPLRGRNSPLHF TGTGCCAGCAGTTCCCCACTCAGGGGGCGAAATTCACCCCTCCACTTT
TRBJ1-4 TRBV6-5 . once CASSYLDSGEKLFF TGTGCCAGCAGTTATTTGGATTCGGGTGAAAAACTGTTTTTT
TRBJ2-7 TRBV19 . . CASSIGNRLEQYF TGTGCCAGTAGTATTGGAAACCGATTGGAGCAGTACTTC
TRBJ2-2 TRBV25-1 . . CASSEFSGELFF TGTGCCAGCAGTGAATTTTCCGGGGAGCTGTTTTTT
TRBJ1-3 TRBV28 . . CASSLTGGIGNTIYF TGTGCCAGCAGTTTAACAGGAGGAATTGGAAACACCATATATTTT
TRBJ2-2 TRBV5-4 . . CASSRWDTGELFF TGTGCCAGCAGCCGGTGGGACACCGGGGAGCTGTTTTTT
TRBJ2-2 TRBV18 . . CASSPPARTGELFF TGTGCCAGCTCACCACCGGCCCGGACCGGGGAGCTGTTTTTT
TRBJ2-2 TRBV5-1 TRBD1 . CASSPAGTGARGTGELFF TGCGCCAGCAGCCCGGCCGGGACAGGGGCCCGGGGCACCGGGGAGCTGTTTTTT
TRBJ2-7 TRBV13 TRBD2 . CASSRTSGSGSYEQYF TGTGCCAGCAGCCGGACTAGCGGGAGCGGGTCCTACGAGCAGTACTTC
TRBJ1-1 TRBV10-3 TRBD1 . CAITAGTGTGDTEAFF TGTGCCATCACAGCTGGGACCGGGACAGGGGACACTGAAGCTTTCTTT
TRBJ2-7 TRBV9 TRBD2 . CASSVSLAGVKREQYF TGTGCCAGCAGCGTATCACTAGCGGGAGTGAAGCGGGAGCAGTACTTC
TRBJ1-3 TRBV28 . . CASSFQGGSGNTIYF TGTGCCAGCAGTTTTCAAGGAGGGTCTGGAAACACCATATATTTT
TRBJ2-3 TRBV7-8 TRBD2 once CASSLGLAGDADTQYF TGTGCCAGCAGCTTAGGACTAGCGGGAGATGCAGATACGCAGTATTTT
TRBJ2-7 TRBV28 TRBD1 . CATRGFYEQYF TGTGCCACCAGGGGGTTTTACGAGCAGTACTTC
TRBJ1-3 TRBV7-8 TRBD1 . CASSPTGANLNTIYF TGTGCCAGCAGCCCCACAGGGGCAAACCTAAACACCATATATTTT
TRBJ1-1 TRBV2 . . CASNEGGGAAEAFF TGTGCCAGCAACGAGGGTGGGGGGGCGGCTGAAGCTTTCTTT
TRBJ2-1 TRBV7-7 TRBD1 . CASSLAVGTGVFF TGTGCCAGCAGCTTAGCGGTCGGGACAGGGGTCTTCTTC
TRBJ2-6 TRBV5-4 . . CASSRRGSGANVLTF TGTGCCAGCAGCAGGAGGGGGTCTGGGGCCAACGTCCTGACTTTC
TRBJ2-1 TRBV5-1 . . CASSLPRDQSSYNEQFF TGCGCCAGCAGCTTGCCGCGGGACCAGAGCTCCTACAATGAGCAGTTCTTC
TRBJ2-7 TRBV6-5 TRBD2 . CASTPSSGGSYEQYF TGTGCCAGCACTCCCTCTAGCGGGGGTTCCTACGAGCAGTACTTC
TRBJ2-3 TRBV6-5 . . CASRPWEGRTDTQYF TGTGCCAGCAGACCGTGGGAAGGAAGAACAGATACGCAGTATTTT
TRBJ1-1 TRBV7-9 . . CASSRDRNTEAFF TGTGCCAGCAGCCGAGACAGGAACACTGAAGCTTTCTTT
TRBJ1-3 TRBV2 . . CASSPRTQQGVRSGNTIYF TGTGCCAGCAGCCCTAGAACCCAACAAGGGGTAAGGTCTGGAAACACCATATATTTT
TRBJ2-7 TRBV28 TRBD2 . CASRTSGRSYEQYF TGTGCCAGCAGGACTAGCGGGAGATCCTACGAGCAGTACTTC
TRBJ1-3 TRBV2 . . CASSEAGGSSGNTIYF TGTGCCAGCAGTGAAGCGGGGGGCTCGTCTGGAAACACCATATATTTT
TRBJ2-7 TRBV9 . . CASSVSSGGTYEQYF TGTGCCAGCAGCGTAAGTTCTGGCGGTACCTACGAGCAGTACTTC
TRBJ1-1 TRBV7-2 TRBD1 once CASSARDSFFF TGTGCCAGCAGCGCCCGGGACAGCTTTTTCTTT
TRBJ2-5 TRBV6-5 TRBD1 . CASSTDRGKETQYF TGTGCCAGCAGCACCGACAGGGGAAAAGAGACCCAGTACTTC